One sample yielded the 9 T cell receptor beta chains listed below, sequenced in a study of T cell responses to AZD1222 COVID-19 vaccine. Profiling relied on immunoSEQ multiplex PCR, and the TCRdb table lists in-frame clones only, not all of them. The top ten hold roughly 9.1% of the sample, which has roughly 150,000 clones, about 90% seen once. The sample consisted of peripheral blood, taken 28 days after the second AZD1222 dose. These receptors were taken from an adult who received the AZD1222 COVID-19 vaccine.

The chain couples TRBV15 to TRBJ2-4; 7 nucleotides align to TRBD1. The V gene's germline CDR1 is LNHNV and CDR2 YYDKDF (reference sequence). V was pared by 1 base and J by 9 bases, with 9 bases of the junction left unmatched. The CDR3 is 15 amino acids. The CDR3 coding sequence is TGTGCCACCAGCAGAGCCGACAGGGACGTGGGCATTCAGTACTTC. It encodes CATSRADRDVGIQYF.

The chain combines TRBV28 with TRBJ2-7; 11 positions match TRBD1. In germline, CDR1 is MDHEN, CDR2 SYDVKM. This CDR3 is 15 amino acids long. J lost 3 bases, V lost 6 bases, and 7 bases had no gene match. The CDR3, as DNA: TGTGCCAGCAGGAGGCCCGGGACAGGGGGCTACGAGCAGTACTTC. This gives the protein CASRRPGTGGYEQYF.

Only a few counts were recorded for this clone. The CDR3 loop is CSASHRDRATDTQYF. The CDR3 nucleotides are TGCAGTGCTAGTCACCGAGACAGGGCGACAGATACGCAGTATTTT. The V call is TRBV20-1, the J call TRBJ2-3, with TRBD1 identical over 7 bases. From germline, CDR1 is DFQATT and CDR2 SNEGSKA (reference sequence). J gave up 3 bases and V 3 bases, and 9 bases lay outside the gene matches. This CDR3 region has 15 residues.

The CDR3 region has the DNA TGCGCCAGCAGTCCCAGGCCTCTTCGGGAGACCCAGTACTTC. Encoded protein: CASSPRPLRETQYF. J is TRBJ2-5 and V is TRBV5-1; no clear D gene. V was trimmed by 5 bases and J by 5 bases, leaving 16 bases between them. This CDR3 spans 14 amino acids. Per germline, CDR1 SGHRS and CDR2 YFSETQ.

This sequence joins TRBV19 and TRBJ2-1; D is perhaps TRBD1 (6 bases). Per germline, CDR1 LNHDA and CDR2 SQIVND (reference sequence). V lost 5 bases and J lost 2, with 19 bases in between. This CDR3 has 17 amino acids. The CDR3 coding sequence is TGTGCCAGTAGTCCCGGGACACAGCTTATAACCTACAATGAGCAGTTCTTC. Translation: CASSPGTQLITYNEQFF.

The chain carries TRBV30 and TRBJ1-2; D gene unclear. This CDR3 is 17 amino acids long. Trimming took off 3 bases at V and 5 bases at J, with 25 bases between the two ends. Germline-derived CDR1 and CDR2 are GTSNPN and SVGIG (reference sequence). The CDR3 reads CAWRSPLGGIGSYGYTF. CDR3 coding DNA: TGTGCCTGGAGGTCCCCCCTAGGAGGCATCGGGTCTTATGGCTACACCTTC.

V is TRBV7-2 and J is TRBJ2-1; D is possibly TRBD1 or TRBD2 (5 bases each). The ends were cut back, 2 bases at V and 4 bases at J, with 18 bases in the middle. This CDR3 is built from 17 residues. The germline CDR1 and CDR2 sequences are SGHTA and FQGNSA. CDR3 sequence reads: CASSLSHRSSGYNEQFF. The CDR3 coding sequence is TGTGCCAGCAGCTTAAGTCACAGGAGTTCGGGGTACAATGAGCAGTTCTTC.

The chain links TRBV2 to TRBJ2-1, with D possibly being TRBD2 (7 bases). Germline CDR1 SNHLY, CDR2 FYNNEI. Trimming left V 3 bases short and J 3 bases short, with 12 bases between. The CDR3 length is 15 residues. CDR3 protein: CASSDAGANYNEQFF. In nucleotides, the CDR3 is TGTGCCAGCAGTGACGCGGGGGCAAACTACAATGAGCAGTTCTTC.

On this clone: This specimen includes other DNA sequences encoding the same CDR3. The chain uses TRBV6-1 and TRBJ2-1, with D hard to call. CDR1 MNHNS and CDR2 SASEGT come from the germline V gene. The CDR3 loop spans 11 amino acids. V was cut by 5 bases and J by 9 bases, with 8 bases left in between. CDR3 sequence: CASSPSGEQFF. As DNA, the CDR3 is TGTGCCAGCAGTCCCTCCGGTGAGCAGTTCTTC.